Following are 12 T cell receptor beta chains from one sample sequenced in a study of T cells expressing NK-cell markers. No DNA is given; TCRdb re-called the 5' RACE reads and lists each CDR3 protein once. Recorded for this sample: about 400,000 distinct CDR3 sequences. Material for sequencing was blood T cells: a sorted CD56 or NKG2C T cell subset, CD4+ or CD8+ T cells, or bulk PBMC T cells (not recorded which). The receptors were gathered from a woman aged 45-59 years in good health.

The gene calls are TRBV5-1 and TRBJ1-1; TCRdb indicates TRBD1, and absent DNA this call remains unverified. Germline loops: CDR1 SGHRS, CDR2 YFSETQ. There are 13 residues in the CDR3. The CDR3 sequence is CASRGGGSTEAFF.

This chain uses TRBV30 with TRBJ1-1; there is no DNA to check the TCRdb D call of TRBD1. Germline assignment: CDR1 GTSNPN and CDR2 SVGIG (reference sequence). The CDR3 length is 11 residues. CDR3 sequence: CAWSLDPGAFF.

The rearrangement links TRBV12-3 or TRBV12-4 to TRBJ1-1. The CDR3 loop spans 14 amino acids. CDR3: CASRPMKANTEAFF.

This chain links TRBV2 with TRBJ2-3; the D gene TCRdb calls, TRBD2, cannot be checked with no DNA. In germline, CDR1 is SNHLY, CDR2 FYNNEI. The CDR3 runs to 15 residues. The CDR3 region is CASSVGGRSTDTQYF.

The chain has TRBV10-1 and TRBJ2-1. The CDR3 sequence is 16 residues long. The germline V gene has CDR1 WNHNN and CDR2 SYGVQD (reference sequence). The CDR3 is CASSDRTAGTYNEQFF.

V and J are TRBV24-1 and TRBJ2-1; absent DNA, TCRdb's TRBD2 call cannot be checked. Germline V lookup: CDR1 KGHDR, CDR2 SFDVKD. There are 13 residues in the CDR3. CDR3 in amino acids: CATSPGGYNEQFF.

The chain joins TRBV19 to TRBJ1-2; without DNA, the TCRdb call of TRBD1 cannot be checked. CDR1 is LNHDA and CDR2 is SQIVND in the germline V gene (reference sequence). The CDR3 runs 15 residues. CDR3 residues: CASSHRGSSNYGYTF.

The CDR3: CSAVAGQRSPYEQYF. J is TRBJ2-7 and V is TRBV20-1; the TCRdb call, TRBD1, lacks DNA for checking. Germline CDR1 DFQATT, CDR2 SNEGSKA (reference sequence). This CDR3 is built from 15 residues.

This chain joins TRBV7-2 and TRBJ1-3; TCRdb returns TRBD1, unconfirmable since there is no DNA. This CDR3 has 16 amino acids. Per the germline V gene, CDR1 is SGHTA and CDR2 is FQGNSA. The CDR3 is CASSSRPGVSGNTIYF.

This chain connects TRBV18 to TRBJ2-2; TCRdb returns TRBD2, unconfirmable since there is no DNA. The CDR3 is made up of 14 amino acids. Looked up from germline, CDR1 is KGHSH and CDR2 is LQKENI. This CDR3 is CASSPEGMAGELFF.

The chain carries TRBV7-2 and TRBJ2-1; the D call from TCRdb, TRBD1, cannot be confirmed without DNA. The CDR3 spans 13 residues. Germline values: CDR1 SGHTA, CDR2 FQGNSA. CDR3: CASSPFPRTEQFF.

The chain is built from TRBV10-3 and TRBJ2-3. The V gene's germline CDR1 is ENHRY and CDR2 SYGVKD. The CDR3 has 15 residues. The CDR3 loop is CAISESLLESYTQYF.